This TCR beta chain was documented in a study of OX40 agonist ivuxolimab in advanced cancers. A note on the overall study: Ivuxolimab, which targeted the costimulatory receptor OX40 (CD134), was an agonistic, fully human IgG2 monoclonal antibody. Intravenous ivuxolimab was administered to patients every 2 weeks at six dose levels: 0.01, 0.1, 0.3, 1.5, 3 and 10 mg/kg. Of the approximately 53 patients in dose escalation, about 20 had hepatocellular carcinoma, some 15 had melanoma, 9 had renal cell carcinoma and 9 had head and neck cancer. The dose-escalation cohort was almost 85% male with a mean age of about 58 years, ranging from roughly 20 to 85. Patients were allowed to have had prior anti-PD-1, anti-PD-L1 or anti-CTLA-4 therapy, and 40% of the dose-escalation patients had previously received checkpoint inhibitors. Partial responses were achieved by three dose-escalation patients, of whom one had hepatocellular carcinoma and two had cutaneous melanoma. The purpose of peripheral TCRbeta sequencing was to test whether ivuxolimab changed TCR sequence diversity and led to clonal T-cell expansion. The paper describes the monotherapy dose-escalation part (N = 52 patients) of the phase I trial of ivuxolimab.

Points the paper makes about the study in general: Low levels of normalized T-cell clonal expansion were also seen in some patients who did not respond. The antigen specificity of the peripheral T cells that underwent clonal expansion was not determined. At doses of 0.1 to 3.0 mg/kg, clonal expansion of both CD4+ and CD8+ T cells in blood was seen between baseline and week 6. In the 0.1-3.0 mg/kg groups, partial responders had among the lowest normalized peripheral clonal expansion, particularly in CD8+ T cells. On average, CD8+ T cells showed more expanded clones than CD4+ T cells after ivuxolimab.

Patients with autoimmune disease history or receiving systemic immunosuppression were excluded from the trial. Peripheral blood for TCR sequencing was drawn from every dose cohort at baseline, at cycle 4 day 1 and at cycle 7 day 1. Samples were obtained from an open-label, multicenter, first-in-human phase I dose-escalation trial of ivuxolimab. Adults with locally advanced or metastatic head and neck squamous cell, hepatocellular, melanoma or renal cell carcinoma were enrolled in the trial. Before TCR sequencing, CD4+ T cells and CD8+ T cells were sorted from peripheral blood as separate populations. Spanning cysteine to phenylalanine, the CDR3 consists of 12 amino acids. The DNA shown is the 36-base CDR3, in frame from base 1. At the junction V is shortened by 5 bases and J by 5 bases, with 9 bases in between. CDR1 LGHNT and CDR2 FRNRAP are derived from the germline V gene. A note on this clone: The antigen it recognizes is unknown. Base qualities were left out, and no much larger clone turns up one base away.

Genomic DNA was isolated from the sorted cells so that the TCRbeta CDR3 region could be sequenced. The immunoSEQ Assay was used for sequencing of TCRbeta CDR3 regions. TCRdb re-hosts the immuneACCESS table, in-frame sequences only. Its copies lack some clones; in the studies checked, an unresolved V gene accounts for under half of them, and the cause for the rest is not known. For this sample there are about 68,000 clones; approximately 91% appear just once. Around 0.33% of the sample goes to the ten largest clones. The chain is assembled from TRBV12-5 and TRBJ2-5; the D segment cannot be called with confidence. Sequenced material: CD4+ or CD8+ T cells sorted from blood, taken in a trial of the OX40 agonist ivuxolimab. The clonotype comes from an adult with an advanced solid tumor such as melanoma, head and neck, liver or kidney cancer. The DNA sequence is as follows: TGTGCTAGTGGTCTGACGCCGGAGACCCAGTACTTC. Its translation reads: CASGLTPETQYF.